The T cell receptor beta chain described here comes from a study of blood T cell repertoires in COVID-19. Study in general: The United States, Italy and Spain provided the acute and convalescent COVID-19 samples. T cells, B-cell-depleted T cells, or PBMCs supplied cDNA or gDNA.

V dropped 1 base and J dropped 7 bases, with 18 bases sitting between them. Germline lookup yields CDR1 SGHDT and CDR2 YYEEEE. The CDR3 is 16 amino acids. The protocol was immunoSEQ multiplex PCR, while the TCRdb copy is restricted to in-frame clones and leaves out a portion. The sample includes fewer than 200,000 clones, 78% of them seen just once. Enrollees, about 18 to 90 years old, lived in some 24 US areas. The chain uses TRBV5-6 and TRBJ2-1; a weak D match, TRBD2 (6 bases). The origin of this receptor is a woman aged 50 to 65 who had recovered from COVID-19. Source material: PBMCs or T cells enriched from blood (not recorded which). CDR3 coding DNA: TGTGCCAGCAGCTTGTTGCCCGCCGGGAGCCCGAATGAGCAGTTCTTC. This gives the protein CASSLLPAGSPNEQFF.